This T cell receptor (beta chain) was sequenced for a study of shared clonotypes between healthy human individuals (TCRdb year 2020). Broadly, across the study: The cohort comprised two women and a few men aged 18 to 49 years. For each donor, three plates each were used for CD4 naive and CD4 memory, two plates were used for CD8 naive, and one plate was used for CD8 memory. To estimate repertoire size and how much clonotype sharing occurs between individuals, the study deeply sequenced the blood TCR repertoires of five healthy adults. Libraries were prepared and TCR repertoires were sequenced by different laboratories using diverse techniques, in order to increase sequencing depth and limit assay-specific biases. Per donor, leukapheresis produced somewhere between about 0.8 and 9 billion PBMCs.

What the study reported, not specific to this receptor: Sampling was restricted to blood, and TCR repertoires in tissues likely differ from the TCR repertoires found in blood. The genetic and exposure-history diversity represented was limited by the small number of donors. Estimated clonotype richness was generally larger for naive than for memory subsets. Even with the large sequencing depth, rarefaction of the sorted-subset datasets indicated that sequencing was incomplete. Higher generation probabilities were observed for clonotypes shared by all four sorted-subset donors than for non-shared clonotypes. Across four donors, about 4.5% of naive CD4, roughly 3.8% of naive CD8, about 2.3% of memory CD4, and 0.3% to 0.45% of memory CD8 clonotypes were shared. Pairwise subsampling indicated that sequencing depth was expected to affect the degree of clonotype sharing among donors.

CD8 naive samples were obtained by positive selection for CCR7 among CD45RO-negative cells, yielding a CD45RA+CCR7+ population from which TemRA cells were excluded. The donors were healthy, HIV-negative adults who had no recently reported acute infections or vaccinations. Only Caucasian adults living in Nashville, Tennessee, USA were represented among the donors. After blood collection by leukapheresis, PBMCs were isolated using Ficoll-Histopaque density gradient centrifugation and then cryopreserved in the vapor phase of liquid nitrogen. Analytical flow cytometry was used to check the purity and quantity of each magnetically sorted T cell population. Genomic DNA was isolated from each sorted fraction and quantified by UV absorbance on a Nanodrop 2000c. Worth noting for this clone: The target of this receptor is not known. The record has no base qualities; no much larger clone is one base away.

From the cysteine up to the phenylalanine, the CDR3 has a length of 21 residues. The retained sequence is limited to the CDR3, 63 bases, with the frame set at the first base. At the junction V is shortened by 4 bases and J by 0 bases, with 29 bases in between. According to the germline V gene, CDR1 reads LGHNA and CDR2 reads YSLEER. TCR CDR3 regions were amplified from genomic DNA by multiplex PCR using the deep immunoSEQ assay. Genomic DNA extracted from each cell subset was distributed evenly over all wells of several immunoSEQ 96-well plates, and each plate served as one replicate. For sorted subsets, around 0.2 ug genomic DNA, equal to tens of thousands of T cell genomes, was loaded into each replicate PCR. Purified libraries were measured with a Qubit 3.0 fluorometer, size-checked on a Bioanalyzer 2100, and measured again with the KAPA Library Quantification kit. A separate single-read 150-cycle Illumina NextSeq 550 flow cell was used to sequence each immunoSEQ 96-well plate. As for the authors' bioinformatics: Because the immunoSEQ output held only junctional sequences and lacked quality scores, the filtering could not match the filtering applied to full-length reads. To assign V/J genes and CDR3, sequences were annotated using PyIR, a Python wrapper for IgBLAST v1.9, with IMGT germline references. Reads with weak V/J assignments (E-value above 1e-6), missing CDR3, stop codons, out-of-frame junctions, or ambiguous translated residues were removed. A V3J clonotype was defined by an identical inferred V gene, J gene, and CDR3 amino acid sequence. To compute the percentage overlap between repertoires, the number of shared unique clonotypes was divided by the size of the smaller repertoire. RTK rarefaction, the Chao1 estimator, and Recon v2.1 estimates of unobserved clonotypes were used to assess repertoire richness. OLGA was used to compute generation probabilities for all TCRbeta clonotypes that the gDNA method yielded from a handful of donors. Imported from immuneACCESS, the table was reduced by TCRdb to in-frame sequences with V and J called. These copies leave out some clones; in studies compared against another copy, an unresolved V gene accounts for under half, and the cause of the remainder is not known. That table furnishes V, J and clone size, whereas the DNA furnished D and trimming. Within this sample are about 2,200,000 clones, with just over 90% of them counted one time only. The ten most abundant clones make up under 2% of the sample.

Sequenced: naive CD8+ T cells from PBMCs. What the cell subset or site label conveys for this sample: CD45RA+CCR7+. This clonotype was sampled from a man younger than 35 in good health. Some clones in this sample may be carry-over from other donors' samples. The rearrangement combines TRBV4-3 with TRBJ2-3; the D segment could be TRBD2, given 5 matching bases. In nucleotide form, the sequence is TGCGCCAGCAGCCCCGAGGAGCTGTTAATTCAAACAGAGGGAAGCACAGATACGCAGTATTTT. It codes for CASSPEELLIQTEGSTDTQYF.